The sample holds many counts of the clone carrying this T cell receptor beta chain. The data were taken from a study of early T cells in non-severe SARS-CoV-2 infection. CDR1 and CDR2 (germline): LGHNA, YSLEER. V was clipped by 4 bases and J by 0 bases, with 13 bases between them. This CDR3 spans 15 amino acids. Unique molecular identifiers (one per individual cDNA molecule) were attached. A single record per CDR3 protein comes from TCRdb applying MiXCR to the 5' RACE reads. The repertoire holds roughly 34,000 distinct CDR3 sequences, with less than 8.5% as singletons. The receptor's source is an adult who was a healthcare worker with PCR-confirmed SARS-CoV-2 infection or an uninfected control (not recorded which). This specimen was whole blood, taken at baseline. The rearrangement uses TRBV4-3 and TRBJ2-7; D may correspond to TRBD1 or TRBD2 (5 bases each). The chain's CDR3 is CASSPLLGDSYEQYF. In nucleotides, the CDR3 is TGCGCCAGCAGCCCACTTTTGGGGGACTCCTACGAGCAGTACTTC.